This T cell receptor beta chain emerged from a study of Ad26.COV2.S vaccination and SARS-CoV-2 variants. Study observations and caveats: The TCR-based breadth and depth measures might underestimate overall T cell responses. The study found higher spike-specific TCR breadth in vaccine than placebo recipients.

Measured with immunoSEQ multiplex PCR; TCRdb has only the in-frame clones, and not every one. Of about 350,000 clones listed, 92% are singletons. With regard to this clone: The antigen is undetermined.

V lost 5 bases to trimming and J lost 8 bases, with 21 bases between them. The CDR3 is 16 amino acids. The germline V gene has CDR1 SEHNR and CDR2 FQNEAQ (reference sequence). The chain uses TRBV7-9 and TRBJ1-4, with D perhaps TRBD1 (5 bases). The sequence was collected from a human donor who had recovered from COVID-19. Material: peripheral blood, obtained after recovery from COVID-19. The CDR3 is CASSPNYDGHAEKLFF. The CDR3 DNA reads TGTGCCAGCAGCCCCAACTATGACGGACATGCGGAAAAACTGTTTTTT.